Detailed here is one T cell receptor (beta chain). Its antigen is not known. This entry comes from a study of OX40 agonist ivuxolimab in advanced cancers. Repertoires were generated with immunoSEQ multiplex PCR, while TCRdb's copy carries only in-frame clones and drops some. The data hold roughly 70,000 clones, with around four fifths observed a single time. Blood samples were obtained at baseline, cycle 4 day 1, and cycle 7 day 1. Notes on the study in general: Low clonal expansion, among the lowest seen, marked partial responders at 0.1-3.0 mg/kg. CD8+ T cells showed, on average, more clonal expansion than CD4+ cells.

This TCR was sampled from an adult with an advanced solid tumor such as melanoma, head and neck, liver or kidney cancer. The sequencing used CD4+ or CD8+ T cells sorted from blood, collected in a trial of the OX40 agonist ivuxolimab.

This chain's CDR3 is CASSLVPGGQETQYF. Written as DNA, the CDR3 is TGTGCCAGCAGCTTAGTACCTGGGGGCCAAGAGACCCAGTACTTC. This chain links TRBV7-9 with TRBJ2-5, with D possibly being TRBD1 or TRBD2 (5 bases each). V lost 1 base to trimming and J lost 1 base, with 10 bases between them. CDR3 length: 15 amino acids. Germline assignment: CDR1 SEHNR and CDR2 FQNEAQ (reference sequence).